The present TCR beta chain was sequenced within a study of lung T cells in sarcoidosis with Löfgren's syndrome. This clonotype appeared many times. Its antigen remains unidentified. Via MiXCR, TCRdb re-called the reads, giving one row per CDR3 protein. The sample carries more than 50,000 distinct CDR3 sequences, 21% recorded once. Study-level results: TRAV12-1 preferentially paired with TRBV2, with homologous CDR3s. Versus controls, Löfgren's syndrome patients reportedly showed TRAV12-1 and TRBV2 as most expanded.

The J segment lost 3 bases and the V segment lost 1 base, leaving 6 bases of the junction unmatched. Germline V gives CDR1 MDHEN, CDR2 SYDVKM. The CDR3 contains 16 residues. The TCR sequence derives from a human donor with sarcoidosis (Löfgren's syndrome or another form), or a control subject (not recorded which). Material: CD4+ T cells from PBMCs. The chain joins TRBV28 to TRBJ1-1; 9 positions agree with TRBD1. The CDR3, as DNA: TGTGCCAGCAGTTTATACAGGGGGCTTGCGTACACTGAAGCTTTCTTT. Its protein is CASSLYRGLAYTEAFF.